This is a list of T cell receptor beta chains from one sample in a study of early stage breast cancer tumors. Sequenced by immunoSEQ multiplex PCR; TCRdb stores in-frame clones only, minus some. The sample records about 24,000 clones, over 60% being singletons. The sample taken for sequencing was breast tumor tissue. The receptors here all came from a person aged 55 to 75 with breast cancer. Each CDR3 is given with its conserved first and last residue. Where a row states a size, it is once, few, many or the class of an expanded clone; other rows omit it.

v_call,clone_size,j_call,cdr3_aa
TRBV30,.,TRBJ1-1,CAWRLDRANTEAFF
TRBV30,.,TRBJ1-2,CAWTITPGGSEGYTF
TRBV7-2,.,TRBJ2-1,CASSLQAYNEQFF
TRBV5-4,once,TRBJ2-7,CASSGWAGTSATYEQYF
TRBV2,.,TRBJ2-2,CASSGQGLSTGELFF
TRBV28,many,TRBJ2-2,CASSLVAGELFF
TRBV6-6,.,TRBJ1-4,CASRAQGLGEKLFF
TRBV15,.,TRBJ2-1,CATSRKHTGTGLYNEQFF
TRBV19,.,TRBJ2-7,CASSTGGGRSSYEQYF
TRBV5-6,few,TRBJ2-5,CASSLGGQGMETQYF
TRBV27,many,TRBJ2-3,CASSSLGQISDTQYF
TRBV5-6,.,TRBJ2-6,CASSLVGNSGANVLTF
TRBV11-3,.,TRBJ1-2,CASSLETGNYGYTF
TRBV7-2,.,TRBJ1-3,CASSLKRGSTMDTIYF
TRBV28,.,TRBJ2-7,CATASGTSGDTSYEQYF
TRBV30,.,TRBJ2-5,CAWSPAGEETQYF
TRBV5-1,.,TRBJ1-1,CASSLTGSPGAFF
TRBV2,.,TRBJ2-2,CASSEPSGSPTGELFF
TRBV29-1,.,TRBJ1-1,CSVGELNTEAFF
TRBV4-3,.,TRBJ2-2,CASSQVRTVNTGELFF
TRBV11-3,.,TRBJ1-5,CASRAWVDTGGGLNQPQHF
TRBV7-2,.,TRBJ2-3,CASSQTGFSTDTQYF
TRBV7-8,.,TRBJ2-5,CASSDLQGPSRTQYF